This TCR beta chain was documented in a study of blood T cell repertoires in COVID-19. Across the whole study: In each case, the material was cDNA or gDNA derived from T cells, B-cell-depleted T cells, or PBMCs.

This table comes from immunoSEQ multiplex PCR, and its TCRdb copy is limited to in-frame clones, with some not included. The repertoire holds 200,000 or so clones, with 80% to 90% as singletons. From germline, CDR1 is SEHNR and CDR2 FQNEAQ (reference sequence). Trimming stripped 5 bases from V and 6 bases from J, with 11 bases between. The CDR3 runs 13 residues. This sequence originates from a man in his forties who had recovered from COVID-19. Specimen: peripheral blood. This chain links TRBV7-9 with TRBJ1-5, with a tentative D call TRBD1 (5 bases). The CDR3 DNA follows: TGTGCCAGCAGCCCCTTGGGGGGTCAGCCCCAGCATTTT. It is translated as CASSPLGGQPQHF.